The present T cell receptor (beta chain) was sequenced within a study of blood T cell repertoires in COVID-19. This clone turned up a few times. Germline V lookup: CDR1 GTSNPN, CDR2 SVGIG (reference sequence). Trimming shortened V by 2 bases and J by 0 bases, and 8 bases separated the two germline ends. The CDR3 covers 14 residues. Method: immunoSEQ multiplex PCR; TCRdb's copy keeps in-frame clones and lacks some. The data show tens of thousands of clones, approximately 83% seen once. Input material: peripheral blood. The chain carries TRBV30 and TRBJ2-1, with no clear D. This receptor was identified in a human donor in a cohort sampled during active COVID-19. Here the CDR3 reads CAWSLRSSYNEQFF. The CDR3 DNA sequence: TGTGCCTGGAGTTTGAGGAGCTCCTACAATGAGCAGTTCTTC.